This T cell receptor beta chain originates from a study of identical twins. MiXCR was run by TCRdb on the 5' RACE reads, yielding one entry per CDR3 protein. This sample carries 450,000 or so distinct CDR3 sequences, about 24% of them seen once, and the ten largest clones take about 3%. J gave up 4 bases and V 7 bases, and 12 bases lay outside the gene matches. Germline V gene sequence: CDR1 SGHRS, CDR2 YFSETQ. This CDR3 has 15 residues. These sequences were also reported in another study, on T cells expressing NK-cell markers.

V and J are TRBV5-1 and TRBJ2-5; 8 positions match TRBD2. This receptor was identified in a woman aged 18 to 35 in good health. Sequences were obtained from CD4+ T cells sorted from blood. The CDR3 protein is CASSAGGTSLETQYF. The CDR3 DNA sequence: TGCGCCAGCTCGGCGGGGGGAACTTCCTTAGAGACCCAGTACTTC.